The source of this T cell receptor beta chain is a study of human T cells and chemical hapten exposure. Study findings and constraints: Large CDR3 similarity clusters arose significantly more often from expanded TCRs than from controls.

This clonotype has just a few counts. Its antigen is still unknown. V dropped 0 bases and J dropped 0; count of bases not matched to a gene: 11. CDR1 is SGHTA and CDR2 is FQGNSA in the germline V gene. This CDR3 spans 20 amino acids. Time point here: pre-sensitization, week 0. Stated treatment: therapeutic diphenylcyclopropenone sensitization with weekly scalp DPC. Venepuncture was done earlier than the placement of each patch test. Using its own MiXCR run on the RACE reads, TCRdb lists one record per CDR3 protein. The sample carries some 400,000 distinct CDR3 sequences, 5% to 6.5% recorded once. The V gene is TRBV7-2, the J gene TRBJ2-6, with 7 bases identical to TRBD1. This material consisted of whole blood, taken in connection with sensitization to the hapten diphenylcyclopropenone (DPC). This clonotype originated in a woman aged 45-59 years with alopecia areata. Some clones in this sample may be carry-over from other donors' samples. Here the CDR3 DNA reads TGTGCCAGCAGCTTAGCGTTTTTGGGACAGACCTTCTCTGGGGCCAACGTCCTGACTTTC. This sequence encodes CASSLAFLGQTFSGANVLTF. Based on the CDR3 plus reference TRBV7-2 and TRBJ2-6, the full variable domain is GAGVSQSPSNKVTEKGKDVELRCDPISGHTALYWYRQSLGQGLEFLIYFQGNSAPDKSGLPSDRFSAERTGGSVSTLTIQRTQQEDSAVYLCASSLAFLGQTFSGANVLTFGAGSRLTVL.